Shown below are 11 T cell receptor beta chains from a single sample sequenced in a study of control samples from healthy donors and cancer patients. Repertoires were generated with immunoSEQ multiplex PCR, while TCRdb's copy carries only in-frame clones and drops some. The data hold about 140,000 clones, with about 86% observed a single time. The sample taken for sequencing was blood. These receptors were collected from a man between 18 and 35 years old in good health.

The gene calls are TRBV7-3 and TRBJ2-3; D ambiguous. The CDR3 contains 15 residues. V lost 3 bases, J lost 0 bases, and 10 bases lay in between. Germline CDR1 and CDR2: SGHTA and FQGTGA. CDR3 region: CASSFFSRSTDTQYF. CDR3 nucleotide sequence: TGTGCCAGCAGCTTCTTTAGCCGGAGCACAGATACGCAGTATTTT.

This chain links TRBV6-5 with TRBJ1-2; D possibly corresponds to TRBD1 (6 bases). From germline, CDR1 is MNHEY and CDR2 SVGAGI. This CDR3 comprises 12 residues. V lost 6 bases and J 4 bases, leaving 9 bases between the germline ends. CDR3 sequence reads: CASRDRIYGYTF. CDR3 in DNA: TGTGCCAGCAGGGACAGAATCTATGGCTACACCTTC.

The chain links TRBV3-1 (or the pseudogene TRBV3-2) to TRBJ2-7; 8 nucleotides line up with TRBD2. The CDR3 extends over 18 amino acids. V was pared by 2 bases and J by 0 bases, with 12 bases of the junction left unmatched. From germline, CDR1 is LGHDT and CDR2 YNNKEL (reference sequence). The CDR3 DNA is TGTGCCAGCAGCCAATCGGGGGGGGGCCCCACCAGCTCCTACGAGCAGTACTTC. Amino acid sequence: CASSQSGGGPTSSYEQYF.

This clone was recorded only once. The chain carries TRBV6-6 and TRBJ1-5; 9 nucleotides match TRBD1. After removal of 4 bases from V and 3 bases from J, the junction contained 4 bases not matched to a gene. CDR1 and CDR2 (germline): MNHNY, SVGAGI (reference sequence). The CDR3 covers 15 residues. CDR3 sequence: CASSWGTGNNQPQHF. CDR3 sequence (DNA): TGTGCCAGCAGTTGGGGGACAGGGAACAATCAGCCCCAGCATTTT.

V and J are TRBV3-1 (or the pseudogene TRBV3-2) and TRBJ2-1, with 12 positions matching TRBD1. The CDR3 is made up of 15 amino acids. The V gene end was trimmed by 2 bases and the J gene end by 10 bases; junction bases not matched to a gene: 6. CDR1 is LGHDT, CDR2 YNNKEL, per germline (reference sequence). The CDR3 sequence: CASSQWGQGAGEQFF. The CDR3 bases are TGTGCCAGCAGCCAATGGGGACAGGGGGCCGGCGAGCAGTTCTTC.

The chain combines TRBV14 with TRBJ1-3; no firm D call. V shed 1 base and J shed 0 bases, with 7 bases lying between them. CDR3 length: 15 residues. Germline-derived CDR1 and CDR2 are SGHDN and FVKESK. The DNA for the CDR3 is TGTGCCAGCAGCCAAGGCGTCAGCTCTGGAAACACCATATATTTT. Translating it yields CASSQGVSSGNTIYF.

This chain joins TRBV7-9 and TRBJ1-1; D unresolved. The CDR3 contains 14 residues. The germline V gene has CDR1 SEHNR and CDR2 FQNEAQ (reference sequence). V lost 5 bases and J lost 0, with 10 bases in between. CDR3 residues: CASSPGRMNTEAFF. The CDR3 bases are TGTGCCAGCAGCCCAGGACGGATGAACACTGAAGCTTTCTTT.

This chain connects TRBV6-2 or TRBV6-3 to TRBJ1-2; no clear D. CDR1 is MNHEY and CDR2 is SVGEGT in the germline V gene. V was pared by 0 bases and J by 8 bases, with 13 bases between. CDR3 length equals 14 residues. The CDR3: CASSYSKVSLGYTF. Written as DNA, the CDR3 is TGTGCCAGCAGTTACTCGAAAGTTTCTCTCGGCTACACCTTC.

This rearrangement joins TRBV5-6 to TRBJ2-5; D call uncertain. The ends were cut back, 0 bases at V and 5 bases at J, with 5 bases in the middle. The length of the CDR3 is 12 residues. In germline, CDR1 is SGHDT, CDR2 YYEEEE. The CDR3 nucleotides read TGTGCCAGCAGCTTGGGGCCGGAGACCCAGTACTTC. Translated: CASSLGPETQYF. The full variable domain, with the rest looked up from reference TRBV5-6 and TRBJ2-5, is DAGVTQSPTHLIKTRGQQVTLRCSPKSGHDTVSWYQQALGQGPQFIFQYYEEEERQRGNFPDRFSGHQFPNYSSELNVNALLLGDSALYLCASSLGPETQYFGPGTRLLVL.

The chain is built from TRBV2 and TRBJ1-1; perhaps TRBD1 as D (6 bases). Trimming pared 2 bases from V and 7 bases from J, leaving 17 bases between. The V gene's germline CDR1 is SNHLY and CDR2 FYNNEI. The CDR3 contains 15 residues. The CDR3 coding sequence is TGTGCCAGCAGTGAATCCCCCCGCAGGGGTAATGAAGCTTTCTTT. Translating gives CASSESPRRGNEAFF.

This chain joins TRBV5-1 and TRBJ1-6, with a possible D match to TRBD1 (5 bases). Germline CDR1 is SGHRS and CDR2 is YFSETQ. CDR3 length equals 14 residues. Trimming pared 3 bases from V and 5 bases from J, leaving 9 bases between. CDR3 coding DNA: TGCGCCAGCAGCTCCAGGGCCGATAATTCACCCCTCCACTTT. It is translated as CASSSRADNSPLHF.